This TCR beta chain originates from a study of shared clonotypes between healthy human individuals. V gave up 5 bases and J gave up 0 bases; unmatched junction bases: 10. This CDR3 has 17 amino acids. CDR1 MDHEN and CDR2 SYDVKM come from the germline V gene. This clone was seen only once. Positive CCR7 selection of CD45RO-negative cells yielded the naive CD8 cells, and terminally differentiated effector memory CD45RA+ cells were excluded. Generated by immunoSEQ multiplex PCR, the TCRdb table keeps only in-frame clones and is missing some. This sample carries hundreds of thousands of clones, 95% to 97% of them seen once, and the ten largest clones take approximately 0.12%.

This clonotype was obtained from a woman in her 30s in good health. Sequenced input: naive CD8+ T cells sorted from blood. The chain couples TRBV28 to TRBJ2-3; 8 bases fit TRBD1. The chain's CDR3 is CASSAPGGGLSTDTQYF. In DNA, the CDR3 is TGTGCCAGCAGTGCCCCAGGGGGCGGGTTGAGCACAGATACGCAGTATTTT.